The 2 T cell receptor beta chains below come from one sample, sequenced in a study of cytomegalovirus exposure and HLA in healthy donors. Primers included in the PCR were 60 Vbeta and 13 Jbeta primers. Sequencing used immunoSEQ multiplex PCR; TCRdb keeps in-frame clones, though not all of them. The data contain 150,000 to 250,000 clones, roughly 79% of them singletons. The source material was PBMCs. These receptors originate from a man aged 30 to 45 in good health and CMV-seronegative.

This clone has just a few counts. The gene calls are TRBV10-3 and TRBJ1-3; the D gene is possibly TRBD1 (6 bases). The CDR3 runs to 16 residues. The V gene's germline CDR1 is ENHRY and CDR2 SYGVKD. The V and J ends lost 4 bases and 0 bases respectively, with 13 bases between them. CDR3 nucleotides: TGTGCCATCAGTGTGGGAGACAGGCGCTCTGGAAACACCATATATTTT. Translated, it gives CAISVGDRRSGNTIYF.

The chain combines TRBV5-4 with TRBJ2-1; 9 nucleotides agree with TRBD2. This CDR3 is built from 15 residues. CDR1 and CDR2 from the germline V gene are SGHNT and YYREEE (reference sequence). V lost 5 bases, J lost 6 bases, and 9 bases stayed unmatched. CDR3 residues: CASSWGGLAINEQFF. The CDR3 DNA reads TGTGCCAGCAGTTGGGGGGGACTAGCCATCAATGAGCAGTTCTTC. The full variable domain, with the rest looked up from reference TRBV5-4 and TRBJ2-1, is ETGVTQSPTHLIKTRGQQVTLRCSSQSGHNTVSWYQQALGQGPQFIFQYYREEENGRGNFPPRFSGLQFPNYSSELNVNALELDDSALYLCASSWGGLAINEQFFGPGTRLTVL.